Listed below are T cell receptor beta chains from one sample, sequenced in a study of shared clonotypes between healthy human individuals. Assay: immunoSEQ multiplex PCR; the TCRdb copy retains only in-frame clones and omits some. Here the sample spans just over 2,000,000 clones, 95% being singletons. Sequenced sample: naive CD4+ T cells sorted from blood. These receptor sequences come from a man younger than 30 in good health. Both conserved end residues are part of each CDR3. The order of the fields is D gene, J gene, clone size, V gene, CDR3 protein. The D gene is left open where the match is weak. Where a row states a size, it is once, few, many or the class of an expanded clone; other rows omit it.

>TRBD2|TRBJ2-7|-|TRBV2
CASMGTSGGYEQYF
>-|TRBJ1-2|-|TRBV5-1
CASSLYQGLDGYTF
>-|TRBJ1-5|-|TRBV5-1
CASSSAGGNQPQHF
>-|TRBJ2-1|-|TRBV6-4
CASSRGGGYNEQFF
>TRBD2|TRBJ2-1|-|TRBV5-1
CASSLEGGGPNEQFF
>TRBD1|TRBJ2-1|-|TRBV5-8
CASSAGQGAVNEQFF
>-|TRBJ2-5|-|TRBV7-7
CASSRGGKETQYF
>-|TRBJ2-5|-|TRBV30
CAWSVGGPETQYF
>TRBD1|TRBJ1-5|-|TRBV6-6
CASSSQGAGGNQPQHF
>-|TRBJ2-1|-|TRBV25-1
CASSELKGEQFF
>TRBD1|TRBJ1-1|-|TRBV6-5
CASSYGGQGTNTEAFF
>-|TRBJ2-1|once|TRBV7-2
CASSPGLGGHNEQFF
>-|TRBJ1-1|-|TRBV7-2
CASSSRTENTEAFF
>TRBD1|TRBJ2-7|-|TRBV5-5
CASSPVWGQGSYEQYF
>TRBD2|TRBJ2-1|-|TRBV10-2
CASSDLASGDNEQFF
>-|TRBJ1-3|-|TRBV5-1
CASSLGSQSGNTIYF
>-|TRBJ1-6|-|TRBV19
CASSIQGKGSPLHF
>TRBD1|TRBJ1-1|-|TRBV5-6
CASSSTGGAMNTEAFF
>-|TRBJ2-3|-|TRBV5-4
CATNTESTDTQYF
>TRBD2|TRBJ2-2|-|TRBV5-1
CASSQGLPLTGELFF
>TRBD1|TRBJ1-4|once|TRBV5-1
CASSYRTGGANQLFF
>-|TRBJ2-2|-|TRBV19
CASSNLLQGGELFF
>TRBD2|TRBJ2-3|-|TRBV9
CASSPGGGTSGETQYF
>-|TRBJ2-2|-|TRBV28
CASLWGSNTGELFF
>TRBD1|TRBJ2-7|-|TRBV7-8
CASSLTGDRGYEQYF
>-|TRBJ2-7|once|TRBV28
CASSLLRPYEQYF
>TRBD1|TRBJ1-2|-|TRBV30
CAWSVSTGSYGYTF
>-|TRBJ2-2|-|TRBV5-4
CASSISGDANTGELFF
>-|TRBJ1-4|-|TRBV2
CASSDGGKPDEKLFF
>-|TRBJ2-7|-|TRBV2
CASSEAEWNEQYF
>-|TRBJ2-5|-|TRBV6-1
CASSESGHFQETQYF
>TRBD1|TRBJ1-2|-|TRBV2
CASKNAGTGYGYTF
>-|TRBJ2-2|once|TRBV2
CASLRGAVGTGELFF
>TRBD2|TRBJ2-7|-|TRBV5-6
CASSNPGRWGLAEPGQYF
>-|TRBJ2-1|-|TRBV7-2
CASSLVAGEPYNEQFF
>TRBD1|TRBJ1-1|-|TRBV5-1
CASRPSGQGEQEAFF
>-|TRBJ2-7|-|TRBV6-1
CASSVRQDYEQYF
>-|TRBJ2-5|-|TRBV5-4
CASSLGQAETQYF
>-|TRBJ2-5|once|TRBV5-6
CASSLRGYSETQYF
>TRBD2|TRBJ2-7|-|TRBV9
CASSATSGSIEQYF
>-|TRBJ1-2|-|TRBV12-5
CASGEDSLYGYTF
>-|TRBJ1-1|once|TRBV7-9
CASSLFQENTEAFF
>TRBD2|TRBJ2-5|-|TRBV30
CAWSVRGGETQYF
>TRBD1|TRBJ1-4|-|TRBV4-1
CASSHPPGQGTLNEKLFF
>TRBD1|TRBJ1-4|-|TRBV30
CAWRDRGRANEKLFF
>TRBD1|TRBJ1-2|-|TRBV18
CASSPDRGSYGYTF
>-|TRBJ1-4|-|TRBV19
CASLRWDGINEKLFF
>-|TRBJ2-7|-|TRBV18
CASSPGNAYEQYF
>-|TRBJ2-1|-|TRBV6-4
CASSDSSYSREQFF
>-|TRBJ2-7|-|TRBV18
CASSPPGTPYEQYF